This is a list of T cell receptor beta chains from one sample in a study of blood T cell repertoires in COVID-19. TCRdb keeps only in-frame clones here, not all; method: immunoSEQ multiplex PCR. Of about 120,000 clones listed, 85% are singletons. The sequenced material came from peripheral blood. These receptors were obtained from a man older than 75 with acute or convalescent COVID-19. CDR3s include the opening cysteine and the closing phenylalanine or tryptophan. Fields, in order: D gene, V gene, J gene, clone size, CDR3 DNA, CDR3 protein. A D gene is named only where the DNA matches it firmly. The size of a clone is reported for some rows only, either as once, few or many, or as a class for expanded clones.

>TRBD1|TRBV5-1|TRBJ1-5|.
TGCGCCAGCAGCTTGGCCGGGACAGAGGGTCAGCCCCAGCATTTT
CASSLAGTEGQPQHF
>.|TRBV5-1|TRBJ2-7|.
TGCGCCAGCAGCTTGGGAGGTAGCGGCCACGAGCAGTACTTC
CASSLGGSGHEQYF
>.|TRBV12-5|TRBJ2-2|.
TGTGCTAGTGCACAGCCTAACACCGGGGAGCTGTTTTTT
CASAQPNTGELFF
>.|TRBV18|TRBJ2-1|.
TGTGCCAGCTCACCACCGACAGGTTTGGACAATGAGCAGTTCTTC
CASSPPTGLDNEQFF
>TRBD1|TRBV7-2|TRBJ2-3|once
TGTGCCAGCAGCTTGGGTCCGACAGGGGGCGGGGGAGATACGCAGTATTTT
CASSLGPTGGGGDTQYF
>TRBD1|TRBV12-3/TRBV12-4|TRBJ1-1|.
TGTGCCAGCAGCCCGACAGGGAAGGCTTTCTTT
CASSPTGKAFF
>.|TRBV28|TRBJ1-1|.
TGTGCCGGGGGGACCAACACTGAAGCTTTCTTT
CAGGTNTEAFF
>.|TRBV9|TRBJ1-2|.
TGTGCCAGCAGCGTAGATGGACAGAACTATGGCTACACCTTC
CASSVDGQNYGYTF
>TRBD1|TRBV30|TRBJ1-6|.
TGTGCCTGGACCGGGACAGGGGGGAAGTCACCCCTCCACTTT
CAWTGTGGKSPLHF
>TRBD2|TRBV7-2|TRBJ2-3|.
TGTGCCAGCAGCTTTAGCGCGGGAGGGGGAAATACGCAGTATTTT
CASSFSAGGGNTQYF
>TRBD2|TRBV5-6|TRBJ2-7|once
TGTGCCAGCAGCGAGGGACTAGCGGGCCTTATCTTC
CASSEGLAGLIF
>TRBD2|TRBV7-2|TRBJ2-7|.
TGTGCCAGCAGCTCCCAGAGCGGGGGCTCCTACGAGCAGTACTTC
CASSSQSGGSYEQYF
>TRBD2|TRBV28|TRBJ2-1|.
TGTGCCAGCAGTTGGGTTAGCGGGAGTGATGAGCAGTTCTTC
CASSWVSGSDEQFF
>.|TRBV15|TRBJ2-2|once
TGTGCCACCAGCAGCCCCTCCAGGGCGGGGGAGCTGTTTTTT
CATSSPSRAGELFF
>TRBD2|TRBV7-2|TRBJ2-2|.
TGTGCCAGCAGCTCCCTAGCGGGAAGTCGTGCAACCGGGGAGCTGTTTTTT
CASSSLAGSRATGELFF
>.|TRBV5-4|TRBJ2-2|.
TGTGCCAGCAGCTTGCGGTCGCAGGCTTCACCCGGGGAGCTGTTTTTT
CASSLRSQASPGELFF
>TRBD1|TRBV28|TRBJ1-1|.
TGTGCCAGCAGTTTAATGCGGGGACAGGGAACTGAAGCTTTCTTT
CASSLMRGQGTEAFF
>.|TRBV6-5|TRBJ1-1|.
TGTGCCAGCGCTGACAGGACCAAGTTGAACACTGAAGCTTTCTTT
CASADRTKLNTEAFF
>TRBD1|TRBV19|TRBJ1-3|once
TGTGCCAGTACATGGGACAGCTCTGGAAACACCATATATTTT
CASTWDSSGNTIYF
>TRBD1|TRBV5-4|TRBJ1-6|.
TGTGCCAGCAGCACGGACAGGGGGCAAAATTCACCCCTCCACTTT
CASSTDRGQNSPLHF
>.|TRBV3-1/TRBV3-2|TRBJ1-2|.
TGTGCCAGCAGCCACTGGACAGTCTCCCAATCTAACTATGGCTACACCTTC
CASSHWTVSQSNYGYTF
>.|TRBV5-4|TRBJ1-3|.
TGTGCCAGCAGCCCCCAGGACTCTGGAAACACCATATATTTT
CASSPQDSGNTIYF